This TCR beta chain appears in the sequencing data of a study of blood T cell repertoires in COVID-19 (TCRdb year 2020). About the study as a whole: Samples from collaborators originated in the United States, Italy and Spain and spanned both the acute and convalescent phases of COVID-19. The prospective study material was composed of cDNA or gDNA derived from T cells, B-cell-depleted T cells, or PBMCs. Deeply sampled blood TCRbeta repertoires from subjects exposed to, actively infected with, or recovered from COVID-19 were included in the dataset. The repertoires were released in a freely available public database intended as a resource for research on the immune response to SARS-CoV-2. Samples came from the ongoing ImmuneRACE study (first 160 participants) plus 1,254 subjects from 6 global collaborators. The sample metadata nearly always contained a de-identified subject ID, COVID-19 status, age in years and sex. Where HLA class I and class II types were available, the types were taken from metadata supplied by the sample provider, not from assay-based typing.

Of note for this clone: It has no known antigen specificity. No quality values exist for individual bases; no much larger clone is one base distant.

Collaborating institutions collected whole blood in K2EDTA tubes following their own protocols. For TCRbeta analysis, collaborators shipped samples as frozen whole blood, isolated PBMCs, or DNA extracted from either of those sample types. Relative to germline, V is missing 6 bases and J is missing 1 base, with 2 bases of the junction outside any gene match. Its CDR3 holds 14 amino acids, cysteine through phenylalanine. Of the read, only the CDR3 DNA is kept; its 42 bases are in frame from base 1. CDR1 and CDR2 are read off the germline V gene as MNHEY and SVGEGT. On the study overall, not on this receptor specifically: The quantity of clinical and demographic metadata differed by source and by participant and was supplied without curation.

TCRbeta CDR3 regions were amplified from genomic DNA using the immunoSEQ Assay, a bias-controlled multiplex PCR. The paper's data handling went like this. The number of nucleated cells in each sample was estimated by amplification of reference gene primers within the assay. To quantify the absolute abundance of each unique TCRbeta CDR3 rearrangement, sequence reads were collapsed and filtered. Productive Simpson clonality was computed per sample as the square root of Simpson's diversity index over productive rearrangements. In its TCRdb copy, this immuneACCESS table keeps in-frame sequences only and misses some clones. Where compared with another copy, unresolved V genes explain less than half of these, and the others have no known cause. That table is the source of V, J and clone size, and D and trimming were worked out from the DNA. For this sample there are 85,000 to 100,000 clones; approximately 86% appear just once. Together, the top ten hold approximately 6.8% of the sample.

This receptor was taken from a man aged 55 to 70 with acute or convalescent COVID-19. Sequencing was performed on peripheral blood. The rearrangement combines TRBV6-2 or TRBV6-3 with TRBJ2-1; TRBD1 lines up with 8 middle nucleotides. Read as DNA, the sequence is TGTGCCAGCAGCAGACAGGGGTCCTACAATGAGCAGTTCTTC. This encodes CASSRQGSYNEQFF.